Each of the 24 T cell receptor beta chains below was sequenced from the same sample in a study of blood T cell repertoires in COVID-19. Here immunoSEQ multiplex PCR was the method, and the copy in TCRdb shows in-frame clones only, minus some. This table holds 300,000 to 400,000 clones, 70% to 90% found once. Sequenced input: peripheral blood. The receptors come from a woman between 50 and 59 years old who had recovered from COVID-19.

This clone was recorded once. V is TRBV19 and J is TRBJ2-7; TRBD2 aligns across 9 bases. V trimming: 3 bases; J trimming: 2 bases; junction bases outside the gene matches: 5. The CDR3 is made up of 15 amino acids. Germline loops: CDR1 LNHDA, CDR2 SQIVND (reference sequence). In DNA, the CDR3 is TGTGCCAGTAGTATGCGGATAGCGGGGGCCTACGAGCAGTACTTC. Its translation: CASSMRIAGAYEQYF.

The chain employs TRBV7-2 and TRBJ2-6; D remains ambiguous. The length of the CDR3 is 14 residues. The germline V and J ends were trimmed by 4 bases and 3 bases, with 7 bases remaining between them. Looked up from germline, CDR1 is SGHTA and CDR2 is FQGNSA. CDR3 protein: CASSSPGGANVLTF. CDR3 DNA sequence: TGTGCCAGCAGCTCGCCGGGTGGGGCCAACGTCCTGACTTTC.

As for this clone: The same CDR3 is also encoded by other DNA sequences in this sample. J is TRBJ2-7 and V is TRBV18, with 8 bases aligning to TRBD1. This CDR3 region has 14 residues. Per the germline V gene, CDR1 is KGHSH and CDR2 is LQKENI. The V gene end was trimmed by 6 bases and the J gene end by 3 bases; junction bases not matched to a gene: 7. As DNA, the CDR3 is TGTGCCAGCTCGACCGGGACAGGAGTCTACGAGCAGTACTTC. Translating gives CASSTGTGVYEQYF.

J is TRBJ2-5 and V is TRBV27, with D maybe TRBD1 (6 bases). V dropped 8 bases and J dropped 3 bases, with 13 bases sitting between them. The CDR3 length is 13 residues. The germline CDR1 and CDR2 sequences are MNHEY and SMNVEV (reference sequence). The CDR3 loop reads CASQSNREETQYF. The CDR3 DNA reads as TGTGCCAGCCAATCTAACAGGGAAGAGACCCAGTACTTC.

The V gene is TRBV20-1, the J gene TRBJ1-6; TRBD1 might be the D (6 bases). Per the germline V gene, CDR1 is DFQATT and CDR2 is SNEGSKA (reference sequence). The V gene lost 3 bases and the J gene lost 3 bases, with 12 bases spanning the gap. The CDR3 sequence is 15 residues long. In nucleotides, the CDR3 is TGCAGTGCTAGTCCAACAGGGATCTATAATTCACCCCTCCACTTT. This encodes CSASPTGIYNSPLHF.

This clone has a count of ten or more. The chain uses TRBV7-9 and TRBJ2-7, with 9 positions matching TRBD1. V shed 6 bases and J 3 bases; nucleotides not matched to a gene: 9. The CDR3 extends over 15 amino acids. The germline CDR1 and CDR2 sequences are SEHNR and FQNEAQ (reference sequence). CDR3 protein: CASSGRQGEYYEQYF. CDR3 sequence (DNA): TGTGCCAGCAGTGGGCGACAGGGGGAGTACTACGAGCAGTACTTC.

This clone was seen only a few times. The chain recombines TRBV3-1 (or the pseudogene TRBV3-2) with TRBJ2-7; TRBD1 aligns across 9 bases. Germline V gene data show CDR1 as LGHDT and CDR2 as YNNKEL (reference sequence). The CDR3 covers 14 residues. Germline trimming cut 4 bases from V and 5 bases from J; bases unmatched to any gene: 6. DNA of the CDR3: TGTGCCAGCAGCCCATACAGGGGGCTGAACGAGCAGTACTTC. It codes for CASSPYRGLNEQYF.

The chain is built from TRBV15 and TRBJ2-7; 9 bases map to TRBD2. Germline CDR1 reads LNHNV; CDR2 reads YYDKDF (reference sequence). The V gene end was trimmed by 0 bases and the J gene end by 7 bases; junction bases not matched to a gene: 4. There are 14 residues in the CDR3. The CDR3 DNA reads TGTGCCACCAGCAGAGATATTGGACTAGCGGAGCAGTACTTC. Translated: CATSRDIGLAEQYF.

The chain uses TRBV16 and TRBJ1-1; D not resolved. This CDR3 comprises 15 residues. Germline V gene sequence: CDR1 KGHSY, CDR2 FQNENV. Deletions cut 2 bases from V and 3 bases from J, with 13 bases between. CDR3: CASSQPGREDTEAFF. CDR3 bases: TGTGCCAGCAGCCAACCGGGTCGGGAAGACACTGAAGCTTTCTTT.

CDR3 sequence reads: CASSPRLAGLTGELFF. For the CDR3, the DNA is TGCGCCAGCAGCCCCAGACTAGCGGGGTTGACCGGGGAGCTGTTTTTT. V is TRBV5-1 and J is TRBJ2-2; TRBD2 agrees at 11 bases. Germline V gene lookup returns CDR1 SGHRS and CDR2 YFSETQ. The CDR3 sequence is 16 residues long. Germline trimming cut 4 bases from V and 5 bases from J; bases unmatched to any gene: 7.

The chain carries TRBV7-2 and TRBJ1-2; 7 bases map to TRBD1. The CDR3 extends over 13 amino acids. V shed 2 bases, J shed 8 bases, and the junction held 5 bases outside the gene matches. Germline loops: CDR1 SGHTA, CDR2 FQGNSA. The CDR3 spells CASSLTQGFGYTF. DNA of the CDR3: TGTGCCAGCAGCTTAACACAGGGGTTCGGCTACACCTTC. Drawing the rest from reference TRBV7-2 and TRBJ1-2, the complete variable domain is GAGVSQSPSNKVTEKGKDVELRCDPISGHTALYWYRQSLGQGLEFLIYFQGNSAPDKSGLPSDRFSAERTGGSVSTLTIQRTQQEDSAVYLCASSLTQGFGYTFGSGTRLTVV.

The chain combines TRBV5-4 with TRBJ1-6, with D unclear. Trimming removed 4 bases at V and 8 bases at J, with 10 bases between. The CDR3 has 13 residues. Germline assignment: CDR1 SGHNT and CDR2 YYREEE (reference sequence). This CDR3 is CASSLSADSPLHF. The CDR3 DNA is TGTGCCAGCAGCCTCTCTGCGGATTCACCCCTCCACTTT. Together with reference TRBV5-4 and TRBJ1-6, the CDR3 gives the full variable domain: ETGVTQSPTHLIKTRGQQVTLRCSSQSGHNTVSWYQQALGQGPQFIFQYYREEENGRGNFPPRFSGLQFPNYSSELNVNALELDDSALYLCASSLSADSPLHFGNGTRLTVT.

V is TRBV2 and J is TRBJ1-5; D might be TRBD1 (6 bases). Per germline, CDR1 SNHLY and CDR2 FYNNEI. V lost 6 bases, J lost 2 bases, and 17 bases lay in between. The CDR3 loop spans 16 amino acids. CDR3 loop: CASSAVRGIRNQPQHF. The CDR3, as DNA: TGTGCCAGCAGCGCCGTCAGGGGAATCCGCAATCAGCCCCAGCATTTT. Combining the CDR3 with reference TRBV2 and TRBJ1-5 gives the whole variable domain EPEVTQTPSHQVTQMGQEVILRCVPISNHLYFYWYRQILGQKVEFLVSFYNNEISEKSEIFDDQFSVERPDGSNFTLKIRSTKLEDSAMYFCASSAVRGIRNQPQHFGDGTRLSIL.

This clone occurred once. The rearrangement joins TRBV20-1 to TRBJ2-5; unclear D gene. The germline gives CDR1 DFQATT, CDR2 SNEGSKA (reference sequence). CDR3 length equals 11 residues. CDR3 protein: CGGGVKETQYF. Written as DNA, the CDR3 is TGCGGCGGCGGAGTTAAAGAGACCCAGTACTTC.

The CDR3 loop reads CASSQVGQGREETQYF. The CDR3 DNA follows: TGCGCCAGCAGCCAAGTAGGGCAGGGCAGAGAAGAGACCCAGTACTTC. The V gene is TRBV4-1, the J gene TRBJ2-5, with D tentatively TRBD1 (5 bases). Germline V CDR1 and CDR2: MGHRA, YSYEKL. Trimming removed 1 base from V and 3 bases from J, with 15 bases in between. CDR3 length: 16 residues.

The chain employs TRBV7-2 and TRBJ1-1; 7 bases are a match to TRBD1. The CDR3 spans 13 residues. The V segment lost 2 bases and the J segment 11 bases; nucleotides outside the gene matches: 8. Per the germline V gene, CDR1 is SGHTA and CDR2 is FQGNSA. The CDR3 DNA follows: TGTGCCAGCAGCTTATCCCAGGGGGTCGTGGCTTTCTTT. Protein: CASSLSQGVVAFF.

This chain links TRBV29-1 with TRBJ2-1; possibly TRBD2 for D (6 bases). The CDR3 runs 16 residues. V gave up 1 base and J gave up 2 bases, with 15 bases separating them. The germline gives CDR1 SQVTM, CDR2 ANQGSEA. The CDR3 protein is CSVEVLGSSTYNEQFF. CDR3 sequence (DNA): TGCAGCGTTGAAGTCCTCGGGAGTTCTACCTACAATGAGCAGTTCTTC.

As to this clone: Compared with germline, one end of the junction differs, possibly owing to a read error. The chain joins TRBV7-7 to TRBJ2-3; D is possibly TRBD2 (6 bases). Per the germline V gene, CDR1 is SSHAT and CDR2 is FNYEAQ (reference sequence). The CDR3 sequence is 14 residues long. CDR3 loop: CASSLSGEADTQYF. The CDR3 nucleotides are TGTGCTAGCAGCTTATCCGGGGAGGCAGATACGCAGTATTTT.

CDR3 sequence (DNA): TGTGCCAGCAGGACAGGGAGAGGTGGCCAGCCCCAGCATTTT. Translating it yields CASRTGRGGQPQHF. V usage is TRBV6-6 and J usage is TRBJ1-5; TRBD1 matches at 7 bases. Germline V gene sequence: CDR1 MNHNY, CDR2 SVGAGI (reference sequence). V lost 6 bases and J lost 7; bases outside the gene matches: 9. The length of the CDR3 is 14 residues.

The chain employs TRBV7-2 and TRBJ1-4; TRBD1 aligns across 7 bases. CDR3 size: 13 residues. The germline gives CDR1 SGHTA, CDR2 FQGNSA. The junction had 3 bases not matched to a gene; V was cut back by 3 bases and J by 8 bases. The CDR3 coding sequence is TGTGCCAGCAGCTTGGGACAGCGAGAAAAACTGTTTTTT. Protein product: CASSLGQREKLFF. Full variable domain (rest looked up from reference TRBV7-2 and TRBJ1-4): GAGVSQSPSNKVTEKGKDVELRCDPISGHTALYWYRQSLGQGLEFLIYFQGNSAPDKSGLPSDRFSAERTGGSVSTLTIQRTQQEDSAVYLCASSLGQREKLFFGSGTQLSVL.

The rearrangement uses TRBV7-2 and TRBJ2-5; D remains unclear. In germline, CDR1 is SGHTA, CDR2 FQGNSA. V was shortened by 0 bases and J by 5 bases, with 7 bases between the two germline ends. This CDR3 spans 13 amino acids. In nucleotides, the CDR3 is TGTGCCAGCAGCTTAGCCTTTCGGGAGACCCAGTACTTC. This sequence encodes CASSLAFRETQYF.

V gene TRBV6-2 or TRBV6-3 combines with J gene TRBJ2-7, with TRBD1 as a possible D gene (5 bases). Germline CDR1 MNHEY, CDR2 SVGEGT. The CDR3 covers 19 residues. V was cut by 4 bases and J by 1 base, with 26 bases left in between. The chain's CDR3 is CASSLRGAAPVNSSYEQYF. The CDR3 DNA reads as TGTGCCAGCAGTTTAAGGGGCGCAGCTCCGGTTAATTCATCCTACGAGCAGTACTTC.

The rearrangement links TRBV5-5 to TRBJ1-1; D is unclear. Germline V lookup: CDR1 SGHKS, CDR2 YYEKEE (reference sequence). Deletions cut 2 bases from V and 1 base from J, with 9 bases between. The length of the CDR3 is 14 residues. The CDR3 protein is CASSFSQENTEAFF. The CDR3 nucleotides read TGTGCCAGCAGCTTTAGTCAGGAGAACACTGAAGCTTTCTTT.

This clone showed up just once. The CDR3 DNA sequence: TGCGCCAGCAGCCAAGGACGACTAGCGGGGGAGCATTACAATGAGCAGTTCTTC. It is translated as CASSQGRLAGEHYNEQFF. The V gene is TRBV4-1, the J gene TRBJ2-1; TRBD2 matches at 12 bases. Germline assignment: CDR1 MGHRA and CDR2 YSYEKL. V was clipped by 1 base and J by 4 bases; unmatched bases: 8. The CDR3 length is 18 residues.